A selection of T cell receptor beta chains follows, all from one sample in a study of T cell responses to AZD1222 COVID-19 vaccine. TCRdb's copy holds only in-frame clones and misses some; the assay was immunoSEQ multiplex PCR. In the table there are some 69,000 clones, 85% of which are singletons. The specimen was peripheral blood, collected on day 0 of AZD1222 vaccination. The receptors stem from an adult in good health. CDR3s include the opening cysteine and the closing phenylalanine or tryptophan. The D gene is left open where the match is weak. Some rows mark clone size as missing; the rest say once, few, many or name a class of expanded clone.

clone_size	d_call	v_call	j_call	cdr3_nt	cdr3_aa
-	TRBD1	TRBV5-1	TRBJ1-5	TGCGCCAGTAGAGCGGGACAGGGGGTAAATCAGCCCCAGCATTTT	CASRAGQGVNQPQHF
-	-	TRBV18	TRBJ2-2	TGTGCCAGCTCACCCCGGGCAGGGACCACCGGGGAGCTGTTTTTT	CASSPRAGTTGELFF
-	-	TRBV9	TRBJ2-6	TGTGCCAGCAGCGTAGATGATTCTGGGGCCAACGTCCTGACTTTC	CASSVDDSGANVLTF
once	TRBD2	TRBV6-5	TRBJ2-7	TGTGCCAGCAGTACAGGACTAGCGGGGCACCAGTACTTC	CASSTGLAGHQYF
-	-	TRBV27	TRBJ2-1	TGTGCCAGCGGCCCGTTCCCCTACAATGAGCAGTTCTTC	CASGPFPYNEQFF
-	-	TRBV19	TRBJ1-5	TGTGCCGGGGGCCAGGGGAGAGGCAATCAGCCCCAGCATTTT	CAGGQGRGNQPQHF
many	TRBD1	TRBV10-3	TRBJ2-7	TGTGCCATTTCCGGGACAGGGGCCTACGAGCAGTACTTC	CAISGTGAYEQYF
-	TRBD1	TRBV6-5	TRBJ2-7	TGTGCCAGCAAAAGGGGACAGGGGAACTACGAGCAGTACTTC	CASKRGQGNYEQYF
-	TRBD2	TRBV9	TRBJ2-7	TGTGCCAGCAGCGTCTCAACTAGCGGGGGGGCACAAGAGCAGTACTTC	CASSVSTSGGAQEQYF
-	-	TRBV19	TRBJ1-1	TGTGCCAGTAGTAGGGACCTAGGGAGCACTGAAGCTTTCTTT	CASSRDLGSTEAFF
-	-	TRBV19	TRBJ2-7	TGTGCCAGTAGTATAGAGGCAGGGATCACCTACGAGCAGTACTTC	CASSIEAGITYEQYF
-	-	TRBV19	TRBJ1-2	TGTGCCAGTGTTGAGCGCTCCTTAAGCTATGGCTACACCTTC	CASVERSLSYGYTF
-	-	TRBV11-3	TRBJ1-1	TGTGCCAGCAGCTCCTTCGGGGGGAACACTGAAGCTTTCTTT	CASSSFGGNTEAFF
-	TRBD2	TRBV6-2/TRBV6-3	TRBJ2-1	TGTGCCAGCAGTCACGGGACTAGCGGGGGTAGAGGATCCTACAATGAGCAGTTCTTC	CASSHGTSGGRGSYNEQFF
-	-	TRBV7-9	TRBJ1-5	TGTGCCAGCAGCTTAGGGGGGGATCAGCCCCAGCATTTT	CASSLGGDQPQHF
-	-	TRBV3-1/TRBV3-2	TRBJ2-2	TGTGCCAGCAGCCAAGAGAACACCGGGGAGCTGTTTTTT	CASSQENTGELFF
-	TRBD1	TRBV15	TRBJ1-2	TGTGCCACCAGCAGGGGACAGGGGCTTTCCTATGGCTACACCTTC	CATSRGQGLSYGYTF
-	-	TRBV9	TRBJ2-3	TGTGCCAGCAGCGTAGCCCCAGCAGGAACTAGCACAGATACGCAGTATTTT	CASSVAPAGTSTDTQYF
-	-	TRBV15	TRBJ2-7	TGTGCCACCAGCAGAGATGGGAACACCGCCTACGAGCAGTACTTC	CATSRDGNTAYEQYF
once	-	TRBV5-1	TRBJ1-3	TGCGCCAGCAGCTTGGGACAGAGGTTTAACACCATATATTTT	CASSLGQRFNTIYF
-	-	TRBV5-1	TRBJ1-3	TGCGCCAGCAGCTTGGCAGCTACCTCTGGAAACACCATATATTTT	CASSLAATSGNTIYF
-	-	TRBV19	TRBJ1-1	TGTGCCAGTAGTATAGGACAGCCCTACACTGAAGCTTTCTTT	CASSIGQPYTEAFF
-	TRBD1	TRBV6-5	TRBJ1-4	TGTGCCAGCAGTATAAACTCAGGGGGAGGTGAAAAACTGTTTTTT	CASSINSGGGEKLFF
-	-	TRBV4-1	TRBJ1-5	TGCGCCAGCAGCCAAGATTTAGGTCCCCGCAATCAGCCCCAGCATTTT	CASSQDLGPRNQPQHF
-	TRBD2	TRBV14	TRBJ2-7	TGTGCCAGCAGCCCACGACCATCGGGGACTAGCGGGGGGTCATACGAGCAGTACTTC	CASSPRPSGTSGGSYEQYF
-	TRBD1	TRBV10-2	TRBJ1-4	TGCGCCAGCAGTGCAGGGGGGACTAATGAAAAACTGTTTTTT	CASSAGGTNEKLFF
-	-	TRBV19	TRBJ1-2	TGTGCCAGTAGTATAGATCGGTTGACAGAAGACTTCAACTATGGCTACACCTTC	CASSIDRLTEDFNYGYTF
-	TRBD1	TRBV5-1	TRBJ1-4	TGCGCCAGCAGAGAGACAGGGGTCGAAAAACTGTTTTTT	CASRETGVEKLFF
few	-	TRBV5-4	TRBJ1-6	TGTGCCAGCAGTCGACAGAATTCACCCCTCCACTTT	CASSRQNSPLHF
-	TRBD1	TRBV12-5	TRBJ2-1	TGTGCTAGTGGTTTGGGACAGGGCGGCAATGAGCAGTTCTTC	CASGLGQGGNEQFF
-	-	TRBV10-3	TRBJ1-2	TGTGCCACGGAGGAACAGGGTGCTGGCTACACCTTC	CATEEQGAGYTF
-	-	TRBV7-7	TRBJ2-2	TGTGCTAGCAGCCCCCGGGGGAACACCGGGGAGCTGTTTTTT	CASSPRGNTGELFF
-	-	TRBV6-1	TRBJ1-4	TGTGCCAGCAGTCAAGGGGAGGGGAGGGCTAATGAAAAACTGTTTTTT	CASSQGEGRANEKLFF
-	TRBD1	TRBV3-1/TRBV3-2	TRBJ2-3	TGTGCCAGCAGCCAAGAACAGGGGGTTACAGATACGCAGTATTTT	CASSQEQGVTDTQYF
-	TRBD1	TRBV7-9	TRBJ1-2	TGTGCCAGCAGAACCGGGACAGACTATGGCTACACCTTC	CASRTGTDYGYTF
-	-	TRBV19	TRBJ1-2	TGTGCCGGTAAAGACGGCTATGGCTACACCTTC	CAGKDGYGYTF
-	-	TRBV7-3	TRBJ2-2	TGTGCCAGCAGCCCGGGGGGCCGAAACACCGGGGAGCTGTTTTTT	CASSPGGRNTGELFF
medium-sized	-	TRBV5-4	TRBJ2-2	TGTGCCAGCAGCTTATCGGGGGGGGAGCTGTTTTTT	CASSLSGGELFF
-	-	TRBV1	TRBJ2-4	TGCACCAGCAGCCACGACCGCGGGACAGCCAAAAACATTCAGTACTTC	CTSSHDRGTAKNIQYF
-	TRBD1	TRBV4-1	TRBJ2-7	TGCGCCAGCAGCCATGGGGACAGGGCCAGCAACGAGCAGTACTTC	CASSHGDRASNEQYF
-	TRBD2	TRBV28	TRBJ2-7	TGTGCCAGCAGTTTAACGGGGGGGCAGTACACCTACGAGCAGTACTTC	CASSLTGGQYTYEQYF